These 2 T cell receptor beta chains were sequenced from one sample in a study of T cells after yellow fever vaccination. TCRdb reanalysed the 5' RACE reads using MiXCR and keeps one entry per CDR3 protein. The sample holds some 250,000 distinct CDR3 sequences; 6.9% are singletons and the top ten take 0.85%. The sequenced sample was CD4+ T cells sorted from PBMCs, obtained 15 days after the yellow fever booster vaccination. The receptors derive from a man aged 25-40 years who received the YFV17D yellow fever vaccine.

This chain connects TRBV20-1 to TRBJ2-1; 7 positions match TRBD2. Germline V gene sequence: CDR1 DFQATT, CDR2 SNEGSKA (reference sequence). V gave up 1 base and J gave up 4 bases; unmatched junction bases: 7. This CDR3 contains 15 residues. Written as DNA, the CDR3 is TGCAGTGCTAGAGCAGGACTAGTTCTTTACAATGAGCAGTTCTTC. It specifies CSARAGLVLYNEQFF.

This clonotype was observed a few times. The chain couples TRBV7-2 to TRBJ1-1; D might be TRBD1 (6 bases). Germline V lookup: CDR1 SGHTA, CDR2 FQGNSA. The CDR3 extends over 14 amino acids. Trimming pared 3 bases from V and 4 bases from J, leaving 12 bases between. CDR3 amino acids: CASSFRTGFTEAFF. CDR3 coding DNA: TGTGCCAGCAGCTTTAGAACAGGGTTCACTGAAGCTTTCTTT. The whole variable domain, filled in from reference TRBV7-2 and TRBJ1-1, reads GAGVSQSPSNKVTEKGKDVELRCDPISGHTALYWYRQSLGQGLEFLIYFQGNSAPDKSGLPSDRFSAERTGGSVSTLTIQRTQQEDSAVYLCASSFRTGFTEAFFGQGTRLTVV.